This T cell receptor beta chain was obtained from a study of blood T cells in healthy people across ages. Study-level background: About one barcoded beta molecule was captured per two T cells (by template switching). Study-wide results and limits: Both naive CD4+ cell counts and diversity were greater in long-lived donors than in aged donors.

A minimum of 5.5 micrograms of total RNA was extracted per sample. Together with a sample-barcoded 5' primer, a J-beta primer mix was included in a second PCR lasting about 7 to 11 cycles. A 12-random-nucleotide template-switch adaptor tagged each cDNA molecule. In TCRdb, the 5' RACE reads were re-called with MiXCR into one record per CDR3 protein. This table has about 670,000 distinct CDR3 sequences, around two fifths appearing once. On this clonotype: No antigen is known for it.

The source material was blood. This clonotype originated in a man older than 75 in good health.

The CDR3 DNA reads TGCAGCGTTGAAAAACAGGGAGGGCGCGAGCAGTACTTC. Its translation is CSVEKQGGREQYF. This chain connects TRBV29-1 to TRBJ2-5; the D gene is possibly TRBD2 (7 bases). The better agreement between TRBJ2-7 and the DNA end casts doubt on the J call. This CDR3 is built from 13 residues. Per the germline V gene, CDR1 is SQVTM and CDR2 is ANQGSEA.